This T cell receptor (beta chain) appears in the sequencing data of a study of graft-versus-host responses after intestinal transplantation. In the study overall: Multivisceral, liver-intestinal, or isolated intestinal transplants were performed in recipients. Every transplant recipient was induced with anti-thymocyte globulin, then maintained on tacrolimus and steroids for two to three years. The study, taken as a whole, reports: Allografts of one patient group, those with graft-donor T cell macrochimerism, had high graft-versus-host to host-versus-graft clonal ratios. The authors found GvH clones in recipient marrow, some appearing first in ileum or blood.

Germline CDR1 is LNHDA and CDR2 is SQIVND (reference sequence). There are 12 residues in the CDR3. V lost 10 bases and J 4 bases, leaving 13 bases between the germline ends. The protocol was immunoSEQ multiplex PCR, while the TCRdb copy is restricted to in-frame clones and leaves out a portion. The sample lists about 71,000 clones; roughly 91% were seen once. Regarding this clone: The antigen is unknown.

The receptor's source is a human donor who received an intestinal transplant. This chain connects TRBV19 to TRBJ1-2; maybe TRBD1 (5 bases). This sample comprised unstimulated CD8+ T cells sorted from spleen or lymph node cells, obtained before intestinal transplant. The CDR3 loop reads CATWGGTYGYTF. Here the CDR3 DNA reads TGTGCCACGTGGGGGGGAACCTATGGCTACACCTTC.